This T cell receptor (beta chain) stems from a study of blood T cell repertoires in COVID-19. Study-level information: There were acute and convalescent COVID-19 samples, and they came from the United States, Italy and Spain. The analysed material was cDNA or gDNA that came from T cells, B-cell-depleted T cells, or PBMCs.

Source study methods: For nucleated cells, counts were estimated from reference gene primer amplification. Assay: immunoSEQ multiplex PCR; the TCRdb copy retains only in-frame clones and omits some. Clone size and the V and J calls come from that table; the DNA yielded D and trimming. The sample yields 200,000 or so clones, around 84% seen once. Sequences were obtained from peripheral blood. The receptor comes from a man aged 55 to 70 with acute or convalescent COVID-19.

The DNA of the CDR3 is TGTGCCAGCAGTAGGACAGGAGGGAACACCGGGGAGCTGTTTTTT. Residues: CASSRTGGNTGELFF. The chain couples TRBV6-5 to TRBJ2-2, with TRBD1 matching 7 bases. Germline-derived CDR1 and CDR2 are MNHEY and SVGAGI. CDR3 size: 15 residues. V lost 5 bases and J lost 1; bases outside the gene matches: 4.